The rows below give T cell receptor beta chains drawn from one sample of a study of blood T cell repertoires in COVID-19. Using immunoSEQ multiplex PCR, the repertoire was profiled, and TCRdb retains in-frame clones only, with some absent. The sample has 180,000 or so clones; over 70% are singletons. Sequences were obtained from PBMCs or T cells enriched from blood (not recorded which). The receptors come from a woman aged 60-75 years who had recovered from COVID-19. Both conserved end residues are part of each CDR3. The D gene is left open where the match is weak. Not all rows give a size; the values are once, few, many and, for expanded clones, a class.

v_gene	d_gene	j_gene	abundance	CDR3nt	CDR3aa
TRBV6-4	NA	TRBJ1-2	NA	TGTGCCAGCAGTGACGGGCAGGGTTATGGCTACACCTTC	CASSDGQGYGYTF
TRBV28	NA	TRBJ2-5	once	TGTGCCAGCAGCTCGCAGGGGAAGGAGAAGACCCAGTACTTC	CASSSQGKEKTQYF
TRBV4-1	NA	TRBJ2-7	NA	TGCGCCAGCAGCCAAGTTCCCGCTCCGAGGCAGTACTTC	CASSQVPAPRQYF
TRBV11-2	NA	TRBJ1-2	NA	TGTGCCAGCAGCCCGGCCTTGGACAGCAGATATGGCTACACCTTC	CASSPALDSRYGYTF
TRBV24-1	TRBD1	TRBJ2-5	NA	TGTGCCACCAGTGAACCCGGGACAGGGAAAGAGACCCAGTACTTC	CATSEPGTGKETQYF
TRBV15	NA	TRBJ2-2	NA	TGTGCCACCAGCAGAGATCGGACCGGGGAGCTGTTTTTT	CATSRDRTGELFF
TRBV5-1	NA	TRBJ1-1	few	TGCGCCAGCAGCCTTGACCCCGGGACAACGAACACTGAAGCTTTCTTT	CASSLDPGTTNTEAFF
TRBV5-8	NA	TRBJ2-7	NA	TGTGCCAGCAGCTACAACCTAGGCGACGAGCAGTACTTC	CASSYNLGDEQYF
TRBV7-2	TRBD2	TRBJ2-1	NA	TGTGCCAGCAGCCCTGGACTAGCGGGGGGCCTGGGGGAGCAGTTCTTC	CASSPGLAGGLGEQFF
TRBV20-1	NA	TRBJ2-1	few	TGCAGTGCTAGTGACAGACAATCCCCCTACAATGAGCAGTTCTTC	CSASDRQSPYNEQFF
TRBV19	TRBD2	TRBJ2-7	NA	TGTGCCAGTAGTAGAACGGGACTAGCCTCCTACGAGCAGTACTTC	CASSRTGLASYEQYF
TRBV24-1	NA	TRBJ2-3	once	TGTGCCACCAGTGATTCGCCTAGCGCAGCTTCAGATACGCAGTATTTT	CATSDSPSAASDTQYF
TRBV7-3	TRBD1	TRBJ1-5	few	TGTGCCAGCAGCTTAAGGGGGCACAGGTTGAGGGGGCATAGCAATCAGCCCCAGCATTTT	CASSLRGHRLRGHSNQPQHF
TRBV5-4	NA	TRBJ1-1	NA	TGTGCCAGCAGCCCGGTGAGCGGGGGGACTGAAGCTTTCTTT	CASSPVSGGTEAFF
TRBV7-8	TRBD2	TRBJ2-2	few	TGTGCCAGCAGCTTAGTAGCGGGGGGTAACTCAAACACCGGGGAGCTGTTTTTT	CASSLVAGGNSNTGELFF
TRBV11-2	NA	TRBJ2-2	NA	TGTGCCAGCAGCTTATTTAGACAGAACACCGGGGAGCTGTTTTTT	CASSLFRQNTGELFF
TRBV29-1	TRBD2	TRBJ2-5	once	TGCAGCGTTGAGGAGACTAGCGCCCCACAAGAGACCCAGTACTTC	CSVEETSAPQETQYF
TRBV19	NA	TRBJ2-5	NA	TGTGCCAGTAGTATAAGTAGGCGGGGCTCGGAGACCCAGTACTTC	CASSISRRGSETQYF
TRBV6-6	NA	TRBJ1-2	NA	TGTGCCAGCAGGAGGGACATACTATATGGCTACACCTTC	CASRRDILYGYTF
TRBV5-4	TRBD2	TRBJ2-5	NA	TGTGCCAGCAGCATACTAGCGGGGGGGCCGGGAGAGACCCAGTACTTC	CASSILAGGPGETQYF
TRBV18	NA	TRBJ1-1	NA	TGTGCCAGCTCACCCCAGGGAATGGGCACTGAAGCTTTCTTT	CASSPQGMGTEAFF
TRBV3-1/TRBV3-2	TRBD2	TRBJ2-7	NA	TGTGCCAGCAGCCAGCGGGGGGGCCAATACGAGCAGTACTTC	CASSQRGGQYEQYF
TRBV7-9	NA	TRBJ2-3	NA	TGTGCCAGCAGCTTAGTCTCAGATACGCAGTATTTT	CASSLVSDTQYF
TRBV9	TRBD2	TRBJ2-3	NA	TGTGCCAGCAGCGCCGGGACTAGCGGGAGCGGCACAGATACGCAGTATTTT	CASSAGTSGSGTDTQYF
TRBV23-1	TRBD1	TRBJ2-3	once	TGCGCCAGCAGTCATCGTTACAGGGGGAGCACAGATACGCAGTATTTT	CASSHRYRGSTDTQYF